This TCR beta chain comes out of a study of blood T cell repertoires in COVID-19. Study-wide background: From the United States, Italy and Spain came samples of acute and convalescent COVID-19. T cells, B-cell-depleted T cells, or PBMCs supplied cDNA or gDNA.

V lost 3 bases and J lost 1, with 13 bases in between. Germline V gives CDR1 SGHRS, CDR2 YFSETQ. The CDR3 has 15 amino acids. Original processing methods: Estimation of nucleated cell counts was performed using reference gene primer amplification. Assay: immunoSEQ multiplex PCR; the TCRdb copy retains only in-frame clones and omits some. V and J calls and clone size follow that table, whereas D and trimming were derived from the DNA. The sample lists over 150,000 clones; 94% were seen once. Patients in Seattle were enrolled during active infection, then followed longitudinally. The TCR was taken from a man younger than 40 with COVID-19, enrolled during active disease. Material for sequencing was peripheral blood. The chain couples TRBV5-1 to TRBJ1-1; D may be TRBD1 (5 bases). This chain's CDR3 is CASSSWGGGNTEAFF. The CDR3 DNA is TGCGCCAGCAGCTCTTGGGGCGGTGGGAACACTGAAGCTTTCTTT. The variable domain in full, with the rest retrieved from reference TRBV5-1 and TRBJ1-1, is KAGVTQTPRYLIKTRGQQVTLSCSPISGHRSVSWYQQTPGQGLQFLFEYFSETQRNKGNFPGRFSGRQFSNSRSEMNVSTLELGDSALYLCASSSWGGGNTEAFFGQGTRLTVV.